These 18 T cell receptor beta chains were sequenced from one sample in a study of beta chain features in type 1 diabetes. Study-level points and caveats: Among patients with Type 1 diabetes, TCRB CDR3s were moderately but significantly shorter in every one of the four CD4+ subsets.

Their antigens are not known. The study reverse transcribed the entire isolated RNA, so it sequenced expressed TCRB transcripts. The table came from immunoSEQ multiplex PCR; TCRdb's copy has only in-frame clones and leaves some out. The sample yields 300,000 to 450,000 clones, over 8.5% seen once. The sequenced sample was central memory CD4+ T cells from blood. The receptors stem from a man aged 25 to 40 with type 1 diabetes.

The chain uses TRBV7-6 and TRBJ2-7; D is perhaps TRBD1 (6 bases). This CDR3 contains 13 residues. Trimming cost V 4 bases and J 9 bases, with 16 bases left between them. CDR1 and CDR2 from the germline V gene are SGHVS and FNYEAQ. The CDR3 loop reads CASSSTGSLGQYF. The CDR3 DNA follows: TGTGCCAGCAGCTCCACAGGGTCGCTGGGGCAGTACTTC. The variable domain in full, with the rest retrieved from reference TRBV7-6 and TRBJ2-7, is GAGVSQSPRYKVTKRGQDVALRCDPISGHVSLYWYRQALGQGPEFLTYFNYEAQQDKSGLPNDRFSAERPEGSISTLTIQRTEQRDSAMYRCASSSTGSLGQYFGPGTRLTVT.

The rearrangement joins TRBV6-5 to TRBJ1-3; no definite D call. Looked up from germline, CDR1 is MNHEY and CDR2 is SVGAGI. CDR3 length: 12 residues. The ends were cut back, 6 bases at V and 1 base at J, with 4 bases in the middle. CDR3 nucleotides: TGTGCCAGCAGCAAATCTGGAAACACCATATATTTT. It specifies CASSKSGNTIYF.

This clone appeared a few times. J is TRBJ2-1 and V is TRBV7-9; D tentatively reads TRBD1 or TRBD2 (5 bases each). Germline-derived CDR1 and CDR2 are SEHNR and FQNEAQ (reference sequence). V lost 3 bases and J 5 bases, leaving 11 bases between the germline ends. This CDR3 contains 14 residues. In DNA, the CDR3 is TGTGCCAGCAGCTTGGAGTGGGGGAACAATGAGCAGTTCTTC. Encoded protein: CASSLEWGNNEQFF. Looking up the rest from reference TRBV7-9 and TRBJ2-1 gives the full variable domain: DTGVSQNPRHKITKRGQNVTFRCDPISEHNRLYWYRQTLGQGPEFLTYFQNEAQLEKSRLLSDRFSAERPKGSFSTLEIQRTEQGDSAMYLCASSLEWGNNEQFFGPGTRLTVL.

This clone was recorded a few times. This sequence joins TRBV6-5 and TRBJ1-2; TRBD1 matches 10 bases. CDR1 is MNHEY, CDR2 SVGAGI, per germline. The V gene end was trimmed by 6 bases and the J gene end by 7 bases; junction bases not matched to a gene: 11. This CDR3 region has 15 residues. The CDR3: CASRSHRQGAAGYTF. The CDR3 region has the DNA TGTGCCAGCAGGTCTCATCGACAGGGGGCGGCTGGCTACACCTTC.

This clone was counted only a few times. Distinct nucleotide sequences in the sample also encode this CDR3. This chain joins TRBV18 and TRBJ2-7; D assignment may be TRBD1 or TRBD2 (5 bases each). Deletions cut 3 bases from V and 5 bases from J, with 8 bases between. From germline, CDR1 is KGHSH and CDR2 LQKENI. The CDR3 sequence is 12 residues long. CDR3 nucleotide sequence: TGTGCCAGCTCACCGGGACGTGACGAGCAGTACTTC. This codes for CASSPGRDEQYF.

In regard to this clone: At the DNA level, this CDR3 is encoded by other sequences in the same sample as well. The J gene is TRBJ1-2, the V gene TRBV27; D may be TRBD1 (5 bases). Germline CDR1 and CDR2: MNHEY and SMNVEV (reference sequence). CDR3 size: 14 residues. V gave up 8 bases and J gave up 7 bases, with 20 bases separating them. The chain's CDR3 is CASGGRGAGRGYTF. For the CDR3, the DNA is TGTGCCAGCGGGGGTCGGGGCGCCGGGCGTGGCTACACCTTC.

This clone has at least ten counts. The chain has TRBV6-4 and TRBJ2-3; D might be TRBD2 (5 bases). Trimming left V 4 bases short and J 4 bases short, with 12 bases between. The CDR3 loop spans 14 amino acids. Germline V gene lookup returns CDR1 MRHNA and CDR2 SNTAGT. CDR3 nucleotides: TGTGCCAGCAGTGTGAGAGGAGGACCAGATACGCAGTATTTT. As protein: CASSVRGGPDTQYF.

This clone was counted at least ten times. This chain joins TRBV7-9 and TRBJ2-3; D perhaps matches TRBD1 (5 bases). Trimming cost V 5 bases and J 1 base, with 10 bases left between them. Germline CDR1 SEHNR, CDR2 FQNEAQ (reference sequence). This CDR3 comprises 14 residues. CDR3 DNA sequence: TGTGCCAGCAGCAAAGGGGTCGGCACAGATACGCAGTATTTT. Protein product: CASSKGVGTDTQYF.

The chain joins TRBV5-1 to TRBJ2-1; D is unclear. The CDR3 loop spans 17 amino acids. Germline V gene lookup returns CDR1 SGHRS and CDR2 YFSETQ. Deletions cut 2 bases from V and 0 bases from J, with 15 bases between. The CDR3 bases are TGCGCCAGCAGCTTCAATTCGGCGGAGCGCTCCTACAATGAGCAGTTCTTC. The encoded protein is CASSFNSAERSYNEQFF.

This clone was seen only a few times. V gene TRBV28 combines with J gene TRBJ2-1, with a possible D match to TRBD1 (7 bases). The germline V and J ends were trimmed by 4 bases and 2 bases, with 12 bases remaining between them. CDR3 size: 15 residues. From germline, CDR1 is MDHEN and CDR2 SYDVKM. CDR3 loop: CASSSQGGTYNEQFF. The CDR3 nucleotides read TGTGCCAGCAGTTCCCAGGGGGGAACCTACAATGAGCAGTTCTTC.

The sample holds a few counts of this clone. The CDR3 DNA sequence: TGTGCCAGCAGCAAGGATACGAACACCGGGGAGCTGTTTTTT. This gives the protein CASSKDTNTGELFF. The genes are TRBV7-9 and TRBJ2-2; D unclear. This CDR3 comprises 14 residues. CDR1 is SEHNR, CDR2 FQNEAQ, per germline (reference sequence). Trimming took 5 bases from V and 0 from J, leaving 7 bases between them.

This clone appeared a few times. The rearrangement links TRBV7-2 to TRBJ2-7; 7 nucleotides match TRBD1. Germline lookup yields CDR1 SGHTA and CDR2 FQGNSA. V shed 1 base, J shed 4 bases, and the junction held 7 bases outside the gene matches. The CDR3 totals 15 residues. The CDR3 loop reads CASSLVGGGTYEQYF. CDR3 sequence (DNA): TGTGCCAGCAGCTTAGTAGGGGGCGGTACGTACGAGCAGTACTTC.

This clone was found a few times. The V gene is TRBV4-3, the J gene TRBJ2-6; D is undetermined. There are 16 residues in the CDR3. The V and J ends lost 4 bases and 2 bases respectively, with 12 bases between them. The germline V gene has CDR1 LGHNA and CDR2 YSLEER. The DNA of the CDR3 is TGCGCCAGCAGCCTCCAGTTAGACCCTGGGGCCAACGTCCTGACTTTC. Its protein is CASSLQLDPGANVLTF.

This clone has a handful of counts. This chain connects TRBV6-5 to TRBJ2-7, with D hard to call. The CDR3 runs to 16 residues. V shed 0 bases and J shed 1 base, with 13 bases lying between them. Germline V CDR1 and CDR2: MNHEY, SVGAGI. The CDR3 DNA follows: TGTGCCAGCAGTTACTCTGCCCTTCCCGATTCCTACGAGCAGTACTTC. The encoded protein is CASSYSALPDSYEQYF.

V and J are TRBV7-9 and TRBJ1-3; 7 bases align to TRBD1. The V segment lost 1 base and the J segment 4 bases; nucleotides outside the gene matches: 10. Germline loops: CDR1 SEHNR, CDR2 FQNEAQ (reference sequence). This CDR3 is built from 17 residues. The CDR3 DNA follows: TGTGCCAGCAGCTTAGAACGGAGACAGGGTATCGGAAACACCATATATTTT. As protein: CASSLERRQGIGNTIYF. Full variable domain (rest looked up from reference TRBV7-9 and TRBJ1-3): DTGVSQNPRHKITKRGQNVTFRCDPISEHNRLYWYRQTLGQGPEFLTYFQNEAQLEKSRLLSDRFSAERPKGSFSTLEIQRTEQGDSAMYLCASSLERRQGIGNTIYFGEGSWLTVV.

This clone turned up a few times. V and J are TRBV27 and TRBJ2-7; 11 bases are a match to TRBD2. CDR3 size: 16 residues. V was clipped by 4 bases and J by 4 bases; unmatched bases: 9. Per the germline V gene, CDR1 is MNHEY and CDR2 is SMNVEV (reference sequence). The CDR3 region has the DNA TGTGCCAGCAGTTCTCAAACTAGCGGGAGAGCTTACGAGCAGTACTTC. Residues: CASSSQTSGRAYEQYF.

The V call is TRBV7-3, the J call TRBJ2-7, with D perhaps being TRBD1 or TRBD2 (5 bases each). CDR3 size: 13 residues. The ends were cut back, 4 bases at V and 6 bases at J, with 13 bases in the middle. Germline assignment: CDR1 SGHTA and CDR2 FQGTGA. CDR3 sequence: CASSSGGYGEQYF. DNA for the CDR3: TGTGCCAGCAGCTCTGGGGGTTACGGCGAGCAGTACTTC.

J is TRBJ2-2 and V is TRBV5-1; D gene unclear. Between the trimmed V and J ends, which lost 4 bases and 3 bases, there was a span of 10 bases. The CDR3 is 14 residues long. CDR1 and CDR2 (germline): SGHRS, YFSETQ. Here the CDR3 reads CASSLEVHTGELFF. The CDR3 DNA sequence: TGCGCCAGCAGCCTCGAGGTCCACACCGGGGAGCTGTTTTTT.